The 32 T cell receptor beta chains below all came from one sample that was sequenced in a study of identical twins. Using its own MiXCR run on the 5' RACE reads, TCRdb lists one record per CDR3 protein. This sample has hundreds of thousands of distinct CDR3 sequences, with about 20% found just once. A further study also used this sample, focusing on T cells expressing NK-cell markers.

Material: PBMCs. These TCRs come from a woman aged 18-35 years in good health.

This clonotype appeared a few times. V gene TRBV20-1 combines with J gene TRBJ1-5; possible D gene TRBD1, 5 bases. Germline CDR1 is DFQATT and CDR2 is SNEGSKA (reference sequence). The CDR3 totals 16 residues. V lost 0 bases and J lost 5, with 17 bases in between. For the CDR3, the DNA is TGCAGTGCTAGAGATCCCGGCAGGGCAGGATATCAGCCCCAGCATTTT. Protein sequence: CSARDPGRAGYQPQHF.

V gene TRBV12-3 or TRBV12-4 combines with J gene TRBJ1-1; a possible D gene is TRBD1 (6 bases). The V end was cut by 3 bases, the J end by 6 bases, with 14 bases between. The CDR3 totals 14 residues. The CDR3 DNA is TGTGCCAGCAGTTTTCGGCCGACAGGAGCTGAAGCTTTCTTT. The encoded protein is CASSFRPTGAEAFF.

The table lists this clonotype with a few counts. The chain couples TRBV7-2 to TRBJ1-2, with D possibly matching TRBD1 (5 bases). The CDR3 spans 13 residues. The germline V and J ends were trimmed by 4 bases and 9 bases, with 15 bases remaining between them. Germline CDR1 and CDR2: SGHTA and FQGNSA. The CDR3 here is CASSSGRFGSYTF. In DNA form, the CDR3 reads TGTGCCAGCAGCTCGGGACGGTTCGGTAGCTACACCTTC.

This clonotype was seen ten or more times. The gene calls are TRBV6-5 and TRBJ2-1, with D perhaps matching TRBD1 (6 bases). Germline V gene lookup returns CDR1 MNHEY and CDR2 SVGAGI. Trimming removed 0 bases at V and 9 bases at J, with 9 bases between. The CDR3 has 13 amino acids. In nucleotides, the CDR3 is TGTGCCAGCAGTTACTCGACAGGCAGTGAGCAGTTCTTC. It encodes CASSYSTGSEQFF.

The CDR3 loop is CASSLHGGGRAFF. The CDR3 nucleotides are TGTGCCAGCAGCCTCCATGGGGGAGGAAGAGCTTTCTTT. The gene calls are TRBV3-1 and TRBJ1-1, with D perhaps matching TRBD1 (5 bases). This CDR3 is 13 amino acids long. Germline values: CDR1 LGHDT, CDR2 YNNKEL (reference sequence). Trimming took off 4 bases at V and 10 bases at J, with 16 bases between the two ends.

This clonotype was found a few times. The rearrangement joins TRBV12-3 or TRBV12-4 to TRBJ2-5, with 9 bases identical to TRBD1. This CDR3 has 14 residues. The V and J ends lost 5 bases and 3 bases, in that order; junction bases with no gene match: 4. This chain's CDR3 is CASSPQGAEETQYF. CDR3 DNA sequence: TGTGCCAGCAGTCCACAGGGGGCGGAAGAGACCCAGTACTTC.

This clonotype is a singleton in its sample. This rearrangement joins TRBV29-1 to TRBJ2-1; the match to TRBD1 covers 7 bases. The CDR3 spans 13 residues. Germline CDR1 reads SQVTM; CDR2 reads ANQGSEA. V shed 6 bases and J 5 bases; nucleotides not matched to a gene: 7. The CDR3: CSVARDSNNEQFF. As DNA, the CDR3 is TGCAGCGTGGCCCGGGACAGCAACAATGAGCAGTTCTTC.

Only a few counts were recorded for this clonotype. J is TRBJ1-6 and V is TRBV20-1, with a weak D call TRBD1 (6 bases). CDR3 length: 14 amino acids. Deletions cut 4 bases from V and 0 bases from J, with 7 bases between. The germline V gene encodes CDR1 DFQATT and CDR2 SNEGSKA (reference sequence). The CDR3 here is CSAKGGSYNSPLHF. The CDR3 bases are TGCAGTGCTAAAGGGGGCTCCTATAATTCACCCCTCCACTTT.

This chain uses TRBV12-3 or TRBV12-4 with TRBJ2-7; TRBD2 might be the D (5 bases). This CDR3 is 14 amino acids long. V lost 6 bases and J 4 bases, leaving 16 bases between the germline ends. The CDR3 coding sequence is TGTGCCAGCAGCTCCTATGTAGGGAGTTACGAGCAGTACTTC. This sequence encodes CASSSYVGSYEQYF.

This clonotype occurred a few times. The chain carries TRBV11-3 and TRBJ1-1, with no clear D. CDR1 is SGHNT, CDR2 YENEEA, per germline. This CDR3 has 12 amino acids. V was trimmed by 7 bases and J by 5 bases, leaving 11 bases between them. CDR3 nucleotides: TGTGCCAGCATGGGTGTAACAACTGAAGCTTTCTTT. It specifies CASMGVTTEAFF.

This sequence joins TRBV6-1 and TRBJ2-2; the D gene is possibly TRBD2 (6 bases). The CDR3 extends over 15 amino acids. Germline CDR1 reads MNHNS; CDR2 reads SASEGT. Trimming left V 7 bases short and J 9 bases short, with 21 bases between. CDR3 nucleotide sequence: TGTGCCAGCACCCAGACTAGTCAACTAATAAGGGAGCTGTTTTTT. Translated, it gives CASTQTSQLIRELFF.

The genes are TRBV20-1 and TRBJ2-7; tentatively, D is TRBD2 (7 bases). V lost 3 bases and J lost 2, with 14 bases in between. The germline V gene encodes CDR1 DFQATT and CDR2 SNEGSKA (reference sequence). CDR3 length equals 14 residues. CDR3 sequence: CSASGGLRTYEQYF. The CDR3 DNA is TGCAGTGCTAGCGGGGGGCTGAGGACCTACGAGCAGTACTTC.

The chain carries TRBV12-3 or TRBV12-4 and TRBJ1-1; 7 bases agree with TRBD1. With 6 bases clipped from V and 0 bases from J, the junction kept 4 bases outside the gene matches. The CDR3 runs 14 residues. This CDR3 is CASRQDRVNTEAFF. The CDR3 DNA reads TGTGCCAGCAGGCAAGACAGGGTGAACACTGAAGCTTTCTTT.

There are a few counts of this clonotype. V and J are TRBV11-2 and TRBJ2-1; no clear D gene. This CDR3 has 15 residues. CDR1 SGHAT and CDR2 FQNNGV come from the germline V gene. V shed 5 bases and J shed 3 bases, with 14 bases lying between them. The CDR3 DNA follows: TGTGCCAGCAGCCACGAGGCTCTCAACTACAATGAGCAGTTCTTC. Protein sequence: CASSHEALNYNEQFF.

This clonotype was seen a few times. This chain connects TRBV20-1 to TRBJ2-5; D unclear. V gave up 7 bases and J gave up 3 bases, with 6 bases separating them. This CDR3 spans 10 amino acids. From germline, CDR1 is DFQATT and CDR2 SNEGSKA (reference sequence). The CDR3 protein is CSGGKETQYF. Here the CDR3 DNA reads TGCAGTGGGGGAAAAGAGACCCAGTACTTC.

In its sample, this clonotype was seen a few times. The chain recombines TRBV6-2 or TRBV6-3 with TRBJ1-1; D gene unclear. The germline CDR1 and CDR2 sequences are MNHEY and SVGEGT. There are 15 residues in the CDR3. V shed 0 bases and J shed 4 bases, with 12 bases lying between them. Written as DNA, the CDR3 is TGTGCCAGCAGTTACTCACCTTACAGCGCCACTGAAGCTTTCTTT. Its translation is CASSYSPYSATEAFF.

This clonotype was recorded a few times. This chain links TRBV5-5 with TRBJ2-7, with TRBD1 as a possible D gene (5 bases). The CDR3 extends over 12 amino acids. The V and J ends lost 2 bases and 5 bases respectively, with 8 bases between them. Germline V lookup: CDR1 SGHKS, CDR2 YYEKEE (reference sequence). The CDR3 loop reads CASSFQGHEQYF. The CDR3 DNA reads TGTGCCAGCAGCTTTCAGGGCCACGAGCAGTACTTC.

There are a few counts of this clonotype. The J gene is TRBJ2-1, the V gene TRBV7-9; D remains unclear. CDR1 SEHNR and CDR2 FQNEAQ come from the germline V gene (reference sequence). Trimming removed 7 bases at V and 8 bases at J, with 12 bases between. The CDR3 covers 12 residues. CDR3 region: CASTHPVDEQFF. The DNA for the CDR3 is TGTGCCAGCACCCACCCTGTAGATGAGCAGTTCTTC.

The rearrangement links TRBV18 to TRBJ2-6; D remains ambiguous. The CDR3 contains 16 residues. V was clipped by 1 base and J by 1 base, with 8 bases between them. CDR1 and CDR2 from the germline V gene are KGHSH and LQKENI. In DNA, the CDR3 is TGTGCCAGCTCACCACTCACTGGGTCTGGGGCCAACGTCCTGACTTTC. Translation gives CASSPLTGSGANVLTF.

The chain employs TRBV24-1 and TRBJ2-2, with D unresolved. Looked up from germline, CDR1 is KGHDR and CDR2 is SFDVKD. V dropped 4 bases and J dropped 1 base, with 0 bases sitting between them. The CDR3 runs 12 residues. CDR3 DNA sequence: TGTGCCACCAGTGAGAACACCGGGGAGCTGTTTTTT. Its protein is CATSENTGELFF.

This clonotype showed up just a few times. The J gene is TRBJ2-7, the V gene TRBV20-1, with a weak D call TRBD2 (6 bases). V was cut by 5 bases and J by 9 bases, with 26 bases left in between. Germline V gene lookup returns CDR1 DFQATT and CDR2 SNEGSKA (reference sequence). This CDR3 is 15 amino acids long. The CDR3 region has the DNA TGCAGTGCTCCTCAATTCGGGGACTCCAAAAACGGGCAGTACTTC. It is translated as CSAPQFGDSKNGQYF.

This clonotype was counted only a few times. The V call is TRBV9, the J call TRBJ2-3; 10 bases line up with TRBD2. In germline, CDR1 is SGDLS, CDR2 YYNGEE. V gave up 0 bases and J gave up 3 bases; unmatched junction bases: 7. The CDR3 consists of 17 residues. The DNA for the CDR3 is TGTGCCAGCAGCGTAGCTCCAAGCGGGGGGGGTACAGATACGCAGTATTTT. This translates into CASSVAPSGGGTDTQYF.

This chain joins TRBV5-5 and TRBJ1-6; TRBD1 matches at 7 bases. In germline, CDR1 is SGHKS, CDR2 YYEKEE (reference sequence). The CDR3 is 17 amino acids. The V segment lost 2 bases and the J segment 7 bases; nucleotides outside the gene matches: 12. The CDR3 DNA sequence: TGTGCCAGCAGCTTACTGAATTCCGGGACAGTAAATTCACCCCTCCACTTT. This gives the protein CASSLLNSGTVNSPLHF.

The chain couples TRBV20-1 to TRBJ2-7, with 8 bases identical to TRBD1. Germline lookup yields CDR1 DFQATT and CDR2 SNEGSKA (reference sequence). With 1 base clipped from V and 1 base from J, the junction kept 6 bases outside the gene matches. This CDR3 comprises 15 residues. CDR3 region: CSARGETGVSYEQYF. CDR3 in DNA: TGCAGTGCTAGAGGGGAGACAGGGGTTTCCTACGAGCAGTACTTC.

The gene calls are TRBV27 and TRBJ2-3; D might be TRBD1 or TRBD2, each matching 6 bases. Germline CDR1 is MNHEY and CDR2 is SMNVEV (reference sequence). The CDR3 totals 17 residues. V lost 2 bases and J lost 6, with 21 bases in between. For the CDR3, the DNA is TGTGCCAGCAGTTTAGGGCGGGGAACAGGGCGGTGGGATACGCAGTATTTT. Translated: CASSLGRGTGRWDTQYF.

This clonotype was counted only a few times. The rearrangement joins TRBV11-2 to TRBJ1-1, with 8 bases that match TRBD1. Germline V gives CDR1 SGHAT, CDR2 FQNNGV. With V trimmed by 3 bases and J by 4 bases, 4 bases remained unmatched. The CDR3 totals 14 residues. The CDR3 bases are TGTGCCAGCAGCTTCCCAACAGGGGGCACTGAAGCTTTCTTT. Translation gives CASSFPTGGTEAFF.

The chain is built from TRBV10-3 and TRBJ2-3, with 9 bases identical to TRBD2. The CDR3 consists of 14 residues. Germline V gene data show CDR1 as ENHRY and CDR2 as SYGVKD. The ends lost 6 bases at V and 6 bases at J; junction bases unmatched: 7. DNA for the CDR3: TGTGCCATCAGACCGGGACTAGCAGGGGATACGCAGTATTTT. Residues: CAIRPGLAGDTQYF.

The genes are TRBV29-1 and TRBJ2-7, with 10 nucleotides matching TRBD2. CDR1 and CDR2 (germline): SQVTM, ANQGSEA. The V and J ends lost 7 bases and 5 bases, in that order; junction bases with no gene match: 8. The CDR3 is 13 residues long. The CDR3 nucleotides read TGCAGCGCTGGGACTAGCGTTTTCCACGAGCAGTACTTC. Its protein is CSAGTSVFHEQYF.

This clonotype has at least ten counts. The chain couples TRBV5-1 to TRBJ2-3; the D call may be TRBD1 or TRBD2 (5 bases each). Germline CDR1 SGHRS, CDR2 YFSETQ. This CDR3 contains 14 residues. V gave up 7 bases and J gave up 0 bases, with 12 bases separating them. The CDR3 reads CASASGASTDTQYF. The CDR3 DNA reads TGCGCCAGCGCATCCGGGGCTAGCACAGATACGCAGTATTTT.

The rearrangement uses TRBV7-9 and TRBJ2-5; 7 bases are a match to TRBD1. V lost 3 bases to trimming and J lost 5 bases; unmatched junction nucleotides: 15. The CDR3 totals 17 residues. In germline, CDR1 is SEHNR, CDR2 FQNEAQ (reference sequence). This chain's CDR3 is CASSFFYRDREVETQYF. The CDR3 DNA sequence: TGTGCCAGCAGCTTCTTTTATCGTGACAGGGAAGTTGAGACCCAGTACTTC.

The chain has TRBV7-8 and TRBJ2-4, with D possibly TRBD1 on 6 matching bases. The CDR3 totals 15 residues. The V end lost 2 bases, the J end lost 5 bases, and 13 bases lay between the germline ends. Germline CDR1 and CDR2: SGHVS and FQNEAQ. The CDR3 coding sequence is TGTGCCAGCAGCTTACACAGGGTAGTCGAAAACATTCAGTACTTC. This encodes CASSLHRVVENIQYF. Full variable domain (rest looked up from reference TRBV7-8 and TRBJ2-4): GAGVSQSPRYKVAKRGQDVALRCDPISGHVSLFWYQQALGQGPEFLTYFQNEAQLDKSGLPSDRFFAERPEGSVSTLKIQRTQQEDSAVYLCASSLHRVVENIQYFGAGTRLSVL.

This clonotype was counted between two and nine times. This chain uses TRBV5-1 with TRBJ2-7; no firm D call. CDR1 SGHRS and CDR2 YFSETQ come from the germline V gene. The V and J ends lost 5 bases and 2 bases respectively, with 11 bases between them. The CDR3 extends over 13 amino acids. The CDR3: CASREHLTYEQYF. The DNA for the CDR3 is TGCGCCAGCAGGGAGCATCTGACCTACGAGCAGTACTTC. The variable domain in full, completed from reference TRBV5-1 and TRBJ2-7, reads KAGVTQTPRYLIKTRGQQVTLSCSPISGHRSVSWYQQTPGQGLQFLFEYFSETQRNKGNFPGRFSGRQFSNSRSEMNVSTLELGDSALYLCASREHLTYEQYFGPGTRLTVT.